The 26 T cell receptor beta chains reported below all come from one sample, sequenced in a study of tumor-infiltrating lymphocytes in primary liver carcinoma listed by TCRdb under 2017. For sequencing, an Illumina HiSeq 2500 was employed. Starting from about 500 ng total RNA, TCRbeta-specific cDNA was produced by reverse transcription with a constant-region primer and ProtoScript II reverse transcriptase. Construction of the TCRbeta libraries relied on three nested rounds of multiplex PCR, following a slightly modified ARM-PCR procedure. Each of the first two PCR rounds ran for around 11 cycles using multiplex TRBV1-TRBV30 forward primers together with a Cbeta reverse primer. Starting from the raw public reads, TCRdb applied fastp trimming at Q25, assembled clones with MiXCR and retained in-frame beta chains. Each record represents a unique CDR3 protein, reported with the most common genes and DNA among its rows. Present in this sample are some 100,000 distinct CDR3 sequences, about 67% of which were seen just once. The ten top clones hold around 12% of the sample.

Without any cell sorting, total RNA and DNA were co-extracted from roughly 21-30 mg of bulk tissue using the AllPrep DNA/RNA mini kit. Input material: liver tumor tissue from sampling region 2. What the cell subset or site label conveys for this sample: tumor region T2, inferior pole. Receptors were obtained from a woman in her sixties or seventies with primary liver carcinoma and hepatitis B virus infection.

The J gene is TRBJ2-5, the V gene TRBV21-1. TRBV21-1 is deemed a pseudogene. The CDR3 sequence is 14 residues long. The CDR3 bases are TGTGCCAGCAGCAAAGGAACGGGGTGGGAGACCCAGTACTTC. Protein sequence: CASSKGTGWETQYF.

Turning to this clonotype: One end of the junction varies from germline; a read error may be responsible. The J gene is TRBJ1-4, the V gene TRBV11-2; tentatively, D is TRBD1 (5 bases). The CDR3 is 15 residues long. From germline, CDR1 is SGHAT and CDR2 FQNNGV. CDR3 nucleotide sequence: TGTGCCAGCAGCCTGAACAGGAATCTGAATGTAAAACTGTTTTTT. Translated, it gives CASSLNRNLNVKLFF.

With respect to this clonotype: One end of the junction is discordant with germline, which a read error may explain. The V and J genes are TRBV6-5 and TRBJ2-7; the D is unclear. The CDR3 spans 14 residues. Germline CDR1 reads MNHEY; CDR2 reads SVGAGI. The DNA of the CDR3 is TGTGTCAGCAGTACCACTCCCACTTCCTACGAGCAGTACTTC. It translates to CVSSTTPTSYEQYF.

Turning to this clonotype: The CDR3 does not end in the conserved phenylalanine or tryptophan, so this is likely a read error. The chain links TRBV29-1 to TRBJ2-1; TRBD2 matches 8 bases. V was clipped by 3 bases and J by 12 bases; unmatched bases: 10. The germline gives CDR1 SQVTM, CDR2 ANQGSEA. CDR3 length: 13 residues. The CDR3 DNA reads TGCAGCGTTGATTTGGCGGGAGGTGGTGTGCAGTTCTCC. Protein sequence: CSVDLAGGGVQFS.

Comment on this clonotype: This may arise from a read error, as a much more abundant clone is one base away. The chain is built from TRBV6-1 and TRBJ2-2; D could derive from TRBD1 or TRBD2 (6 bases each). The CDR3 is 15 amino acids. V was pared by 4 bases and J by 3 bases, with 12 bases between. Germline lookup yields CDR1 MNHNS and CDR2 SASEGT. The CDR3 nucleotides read TGTGCCAGCAGTGGAGGGGGGAGGCACACCGGGGAGCTGTTTTTT. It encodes CASSGGGRHTGELFF.

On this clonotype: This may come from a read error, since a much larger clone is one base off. This CDR3 is CASSPLLEREGLSDMQYF. CDR3 DNA: TGTGCCAGCAGCCCTCTTCTCGAGCGGGAGGGCTTATCGGATATGCAGTATTTT. This sequence joins TRBV5-6 and TRBJ2-3; 10 bases line up with TRBD2. The CDR3 totals 18 residues. Germline V gives CDR1 SGHDT, CDR2 YYEEEE.

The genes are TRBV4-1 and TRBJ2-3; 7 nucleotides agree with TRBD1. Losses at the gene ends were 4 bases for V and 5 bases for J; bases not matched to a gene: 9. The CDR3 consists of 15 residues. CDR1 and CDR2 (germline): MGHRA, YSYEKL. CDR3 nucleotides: TGCGCCAGCAGCCCTGGCGATAGGGGGCAAGATACGCAGTATTTT. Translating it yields CASSPGDRGQDTQYF.

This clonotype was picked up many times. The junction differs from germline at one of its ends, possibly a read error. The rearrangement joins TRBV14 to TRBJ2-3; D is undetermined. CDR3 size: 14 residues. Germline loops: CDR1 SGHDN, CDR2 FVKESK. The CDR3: CASSQDVGTDTQYF. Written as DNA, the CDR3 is TGTGCCAGCAGCCAAGATGTCGGCACTGATACGCAGTATTTT.

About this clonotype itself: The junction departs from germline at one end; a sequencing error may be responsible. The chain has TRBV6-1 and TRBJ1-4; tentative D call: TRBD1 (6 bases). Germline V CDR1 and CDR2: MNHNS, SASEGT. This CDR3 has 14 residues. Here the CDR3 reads CASKVGGVGENLLF. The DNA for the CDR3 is TGTGCCAGCAAGGTTGGGGGCGTAGGTGAAAATCTGTTATTT.

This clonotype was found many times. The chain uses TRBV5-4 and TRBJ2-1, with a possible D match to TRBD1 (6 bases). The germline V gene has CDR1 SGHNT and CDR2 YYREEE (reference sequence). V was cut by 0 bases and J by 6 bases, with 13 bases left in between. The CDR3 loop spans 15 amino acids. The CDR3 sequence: CASSLGQAGLNEQFF. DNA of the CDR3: TGTGCCAGCAGCTTGGGACAGGCGGGTCTCAATGAGCAGTTCTTC.

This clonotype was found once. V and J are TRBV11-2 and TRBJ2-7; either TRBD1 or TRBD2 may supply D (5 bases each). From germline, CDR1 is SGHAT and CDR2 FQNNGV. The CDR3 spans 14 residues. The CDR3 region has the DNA TGTGTCATCGGTCGGGGCGGGCCTTCCTACGAGCAGTACTTC. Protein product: CVIGRGGPSYEQYF.

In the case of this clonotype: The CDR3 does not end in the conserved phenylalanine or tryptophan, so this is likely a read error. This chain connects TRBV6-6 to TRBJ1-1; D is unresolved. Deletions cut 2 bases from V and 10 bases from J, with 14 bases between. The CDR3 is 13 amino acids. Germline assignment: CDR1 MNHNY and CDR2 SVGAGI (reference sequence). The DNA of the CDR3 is TGTGCCAGCAGTTACCCAGAAGTGTTAGCAGCTTTCCTT. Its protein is CASSYPEVLAAFL.

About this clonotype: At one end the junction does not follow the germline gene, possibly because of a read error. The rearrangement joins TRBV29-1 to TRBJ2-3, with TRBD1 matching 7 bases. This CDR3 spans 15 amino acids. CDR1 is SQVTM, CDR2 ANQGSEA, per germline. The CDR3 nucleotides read TGCAGCTTTGAAGGACAGGAGACGAGCACAGAAACGCAGTATTTT. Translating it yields CSFEGQETSTETQYF.

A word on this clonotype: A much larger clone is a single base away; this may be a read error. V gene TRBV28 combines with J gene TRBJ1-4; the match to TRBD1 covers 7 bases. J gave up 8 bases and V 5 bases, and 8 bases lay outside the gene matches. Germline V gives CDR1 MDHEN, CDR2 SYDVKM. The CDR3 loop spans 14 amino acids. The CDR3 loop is CASSKGGDAEKLFF. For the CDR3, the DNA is TGTGCCAGCAGTAAAGGGGGCGACGCAGAAAAACTGTTTTTT.

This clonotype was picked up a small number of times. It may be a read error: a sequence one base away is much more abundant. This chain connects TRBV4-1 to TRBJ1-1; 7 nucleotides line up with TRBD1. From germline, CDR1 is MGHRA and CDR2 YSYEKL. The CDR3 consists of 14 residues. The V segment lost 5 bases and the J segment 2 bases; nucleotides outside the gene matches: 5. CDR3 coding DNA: TGCGCCAGCAGCTGGGACAGACTTAACACTGAAGCTTTCTTT. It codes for CASSWDRLNTEAFF.

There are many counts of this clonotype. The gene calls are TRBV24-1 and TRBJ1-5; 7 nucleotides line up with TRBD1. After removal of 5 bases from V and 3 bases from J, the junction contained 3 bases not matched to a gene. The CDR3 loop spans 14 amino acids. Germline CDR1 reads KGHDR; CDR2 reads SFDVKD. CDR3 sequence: CATSGGQDNQPQHF. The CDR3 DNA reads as TGTGCCACCAGTGGAGGACAGGACAATCAGCCCCAGCATTTT.

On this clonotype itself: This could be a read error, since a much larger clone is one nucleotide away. The CDR3 protein is CASSLPAADNYGYTF. The CDR3, as DNA: TGTGCCAGCAGCTTACCCGCGGCCGACAACTATGGCTACACCTTC. The rearrangement joins TRBV11-2 to TRBJ1-2; D is uncertain. The CDR3 is 15 amino acids. The V end was cut by 2 bases, the J end by 2 bases, with 12 bases between. Germline V gene lookup returns CDR1 SGHAT and CDR2 FQNNGV.

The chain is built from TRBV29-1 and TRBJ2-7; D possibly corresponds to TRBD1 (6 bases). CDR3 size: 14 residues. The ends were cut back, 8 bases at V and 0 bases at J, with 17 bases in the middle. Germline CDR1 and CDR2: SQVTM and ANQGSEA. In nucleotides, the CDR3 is TGCAGCATTGTGAGGGGGACCAACTCCTACGAGCAGTACTTC. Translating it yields CSIVRGTNSYEQYF.

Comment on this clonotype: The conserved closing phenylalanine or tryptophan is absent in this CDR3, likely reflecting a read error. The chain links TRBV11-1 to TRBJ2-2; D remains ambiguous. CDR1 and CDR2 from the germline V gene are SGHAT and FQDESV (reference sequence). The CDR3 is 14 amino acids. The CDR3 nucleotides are TGTGCCAGCAGACAGAGCTTTGACACAGGGGAGCTGTTTTCT. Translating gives CASRQSFDTGELFS.

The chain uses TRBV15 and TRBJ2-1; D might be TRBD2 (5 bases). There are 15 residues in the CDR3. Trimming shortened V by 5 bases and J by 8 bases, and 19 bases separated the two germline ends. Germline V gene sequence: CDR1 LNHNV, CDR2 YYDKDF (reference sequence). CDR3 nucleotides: TGTGCCACCAGCTTCATAGAAACTAGTCTCCATGAGCAGTTCTTC. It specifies CATSFIETSLHEQFF.

The CDR3 here is CASSRKGLDLSDTDTQYF. CDR3 in DNA: TGTGCCAGCAGCCGCAAGGGACTAGATCTATCTGACACAGATACGCAGTATTTT. The chain recombines TRBV7-8 with TRBJ2-3; 8 nucleotides line up with TRBD2. Unmatched junction bases numbered 15, after V lost 5 bases and J lost 2 bases. Germline V gene data show CDR1 as SGHVS and CDR2 as FQNEAQ. This CDR3 region has 18 residues.

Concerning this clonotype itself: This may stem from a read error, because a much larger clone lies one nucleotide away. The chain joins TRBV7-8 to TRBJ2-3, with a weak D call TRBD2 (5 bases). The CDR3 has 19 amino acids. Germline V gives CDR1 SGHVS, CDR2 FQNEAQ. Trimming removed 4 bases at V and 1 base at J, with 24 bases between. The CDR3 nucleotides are TGTGCCAGCAGCTCCCACGGGGAACAAGTTGTTCGGGGCACAGATACGCAGTATTTT. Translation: CASSSHGEQVVRGTDTQYF.

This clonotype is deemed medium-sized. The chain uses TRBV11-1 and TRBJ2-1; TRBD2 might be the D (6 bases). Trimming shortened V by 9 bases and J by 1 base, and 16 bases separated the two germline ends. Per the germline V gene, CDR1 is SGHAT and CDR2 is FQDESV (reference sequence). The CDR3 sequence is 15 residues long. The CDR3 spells CASAHSGPSYNEQFF. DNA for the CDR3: TGTGCCAGTGCACATAGCGGCCCTTCCTACAATGAGCAGTTCTTC.

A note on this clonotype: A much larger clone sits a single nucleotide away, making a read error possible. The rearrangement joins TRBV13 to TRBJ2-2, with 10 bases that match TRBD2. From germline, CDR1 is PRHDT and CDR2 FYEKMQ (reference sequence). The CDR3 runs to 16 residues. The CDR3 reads CASSPRLAGHTGGLFF. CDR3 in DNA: TGTGCCAGCAGCCCCAGACTAGCGGGTCACACCGGGGGGCTGTTTTTT.

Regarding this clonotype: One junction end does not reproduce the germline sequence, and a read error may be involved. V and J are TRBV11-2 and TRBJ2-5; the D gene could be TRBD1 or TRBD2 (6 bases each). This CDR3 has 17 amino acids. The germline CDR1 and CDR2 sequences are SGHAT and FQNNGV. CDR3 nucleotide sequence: TGTGCCAGCAGCTCTGAAGGGGGTGTCTGGGAGGTAACGACCAAGTACTTC. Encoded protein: CASSSEGGVWEVTTKYF.

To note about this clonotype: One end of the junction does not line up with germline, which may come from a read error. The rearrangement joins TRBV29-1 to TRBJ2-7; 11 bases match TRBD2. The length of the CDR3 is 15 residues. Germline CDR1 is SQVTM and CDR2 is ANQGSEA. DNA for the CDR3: TGCAGTGTTGTTGCCTTGGGACTAGCGGCCTACAAACAGTACTTC. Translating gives CSVVALGLAAYKQYF.